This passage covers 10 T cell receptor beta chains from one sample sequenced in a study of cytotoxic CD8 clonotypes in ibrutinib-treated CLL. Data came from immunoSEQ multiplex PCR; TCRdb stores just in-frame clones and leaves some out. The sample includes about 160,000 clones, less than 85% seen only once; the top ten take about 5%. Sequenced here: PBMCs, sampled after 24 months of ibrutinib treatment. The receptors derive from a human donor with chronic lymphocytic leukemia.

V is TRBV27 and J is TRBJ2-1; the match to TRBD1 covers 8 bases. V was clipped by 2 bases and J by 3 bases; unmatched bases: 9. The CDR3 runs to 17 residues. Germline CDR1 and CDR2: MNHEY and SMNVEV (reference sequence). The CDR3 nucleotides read TGTGCCAGCAGTTTAGGACAAGGACAGGGAAACTACAATGAGCAGTTCTTC. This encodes CASSLGQGQGNYNEQFF.

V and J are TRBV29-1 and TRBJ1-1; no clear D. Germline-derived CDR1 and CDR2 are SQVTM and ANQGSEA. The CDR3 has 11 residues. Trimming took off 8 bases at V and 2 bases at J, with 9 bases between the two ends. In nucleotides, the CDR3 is TGCAGCACTGCCCGAAACACTGAAGCTTTCTTT. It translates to CSTARNTEAFF.

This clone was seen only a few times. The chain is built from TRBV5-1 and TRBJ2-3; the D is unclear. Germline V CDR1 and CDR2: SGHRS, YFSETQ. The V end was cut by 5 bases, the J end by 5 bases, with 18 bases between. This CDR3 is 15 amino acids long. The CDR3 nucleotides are TGCGCCAGCAGGTGGAACGGCGACAAGCTAGATACGCAGTATTTT. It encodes CASRWNGDKLDTQYF.

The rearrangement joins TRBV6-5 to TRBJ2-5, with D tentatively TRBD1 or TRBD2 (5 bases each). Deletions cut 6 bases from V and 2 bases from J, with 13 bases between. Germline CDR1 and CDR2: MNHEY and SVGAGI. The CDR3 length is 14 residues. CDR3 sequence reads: CASSRDGGQETQYF. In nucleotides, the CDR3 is TGTGCCAGCAGCCGGGACGGCGGACAAGAGACCCAGTACTTC.

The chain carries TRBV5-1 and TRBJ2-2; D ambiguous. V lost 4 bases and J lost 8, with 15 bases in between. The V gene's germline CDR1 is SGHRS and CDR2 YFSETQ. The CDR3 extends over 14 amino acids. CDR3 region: CASSPPALGGELFF. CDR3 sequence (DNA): TGCGCCAGCAGCCCGCCGGCCCTTGGGGGGGAGCTGTTTTTT.

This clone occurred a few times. The CDR3 DNA follows: TGTGCCACCAGACAGGGGGTGGCCGGGGAGCTGTTTTTT. Protein: CATRQGVAGELFF. The chain is built from TRBV15 and TRBJ2-2; 8 bases map to TRBD1. With 6 bases clipped from V and 6 bases from J, the junction kept 3 bases outside the gene matches. From germline, CDR1 is LNHNV and CDR2 YYDKDF (reference sequence). This CDR3 spans 13 amino acids.

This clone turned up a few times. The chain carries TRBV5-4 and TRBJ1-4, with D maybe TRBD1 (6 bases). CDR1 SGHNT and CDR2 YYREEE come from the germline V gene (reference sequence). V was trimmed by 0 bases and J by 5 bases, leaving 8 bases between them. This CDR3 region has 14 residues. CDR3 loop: CASSLGGTNEKLFF. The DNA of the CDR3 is TGTGCCAGCAGCTTGGGAGGGACAAATGAAAAACTGTTTTTT.

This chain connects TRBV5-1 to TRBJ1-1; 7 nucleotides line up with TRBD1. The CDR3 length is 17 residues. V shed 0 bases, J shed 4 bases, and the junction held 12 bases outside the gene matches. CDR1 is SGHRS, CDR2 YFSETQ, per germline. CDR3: CASSLALTGDESTEAFF. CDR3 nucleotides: TGCGCCAGCAGCTTGGCCCTTACAGGGGATGAGAGCACTGAAGCTTTCTTT.

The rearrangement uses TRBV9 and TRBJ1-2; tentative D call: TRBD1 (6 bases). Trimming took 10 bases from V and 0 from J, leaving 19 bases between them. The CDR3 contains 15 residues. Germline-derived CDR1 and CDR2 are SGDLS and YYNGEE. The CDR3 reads CASMGGLNANYGYTF. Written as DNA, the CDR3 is TGTGCCTCCATGGGGGGCCTCAATGCTAACTATGGCTACACCTTC. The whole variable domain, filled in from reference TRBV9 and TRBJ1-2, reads DSGVTQTPKHLITATGQRVTLRCSPRSGDLSVYWYQQSLDQGLQFLIQYYNGEERAKGNILERFSAQQFPDLHSELNLSSLELGDSALYFCASMGGLNANYGYTFGSGTRLTVV.

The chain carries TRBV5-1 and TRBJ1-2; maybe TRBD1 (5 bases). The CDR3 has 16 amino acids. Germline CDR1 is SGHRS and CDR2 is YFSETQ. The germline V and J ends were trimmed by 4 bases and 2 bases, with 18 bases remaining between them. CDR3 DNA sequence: TGCGCCAGCAGCCAACGGACGGGGACCTTAAACTATGGCTACACCTTC. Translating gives CASSQRTGTLNYGYTF. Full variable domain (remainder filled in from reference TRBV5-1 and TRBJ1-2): KAGVTQTPRYLIKTRGQQVTLSCSPISGHRSVSWYQQTPGQGLQFLFEYFSETQRNKGNFPGRFSGRQFSNSRSEMNVSTLELGDSALYLCASSQRTGTLNYGYTFGSGTRLTVV.